The 26 T cell receptor beta chains listed next were all sequenced from one sample in a study of metastatic and nonmetastatic thyroid tumors. TCRdb re-called the PCR reads via MiXCR. This sample carries some 69,000 clones, 14% of them seen once, and the ten largest clones take 5% to 8%. Each patient came to thyroid surgery without any prior treatment (of any kind). Material for sequencing was blood. These receptor sequences come from a male donor with papillary thyroid cancer or a benign thyroid nodule (not recorded which). Some clones in this sample may be carry-over from other donors' samples.

This clone was counted ten times or more. V is TRBV7-3 and J is TRBJ2-2; a weak D match, TRBD1 (6 bases). Germline V gene data show CDR1 as SGHTA and CDR2 as FQGTGA. The V end lost 5 bases, the J end lost 1 base, and 8 bases lay between the germline ends. This CDR3 has 14 residues. Here the CDR3 reads CASSPGQNTGELFF. CDR3 nucleotides: TGTGCCAGCAGCCCGGGACAGAACACCGGGGAGCTGTTTTTT.

About this clone itself: A much bigger clone sits one base away, suggesting this may be a read error. The sample has other DNA sequences that encode this CDR3 too. V gene TRBV7-2 combines with J gene TRBJ1-3, with no clear D. CDR1 is SGHTA, CDR2 FQGNSA, per germline. The CDR3 is 14 residues long. The CDR3 loop is CASSFPGSGNTIYF. The CDR3 DNA sequence: TGTGCCAGCAGCTTCCCAGGCTCTGGAAACACTATATATTTT.

The CDR3 loop is CASSTTGRYSPLHF. The CDR3, as DNA: TGTGCCAGCAGTACGACAGGCCGGTATTCACCCCTCCACTTT. The chain links TRBV28 to TRBJ1-6, with D tentatively TRBD1 (6 bases). CDR1 is MDHEN, CDR2 SYDVKM, per germline. V shed 5 bases and J shed 8 bases, with 13 bases lying between them. This CDR3 has 14 residues.

This clone was recorded many times. The chain recombines TRBV2 with TRBJ2-1; 12 bases agree with TRBD2. Looked up from germline, CDR1 is SNHLY and CDR2 is FYNNEI. The CDR3 contains 16 residues. V dropped 10 bases and J dropped 8; count of bases not matched to a gene: 15. CDR3 in DNA: TGTGCCACCCTTGCGACTAGCGGGAGTGTTTACGATGAGCAGTTCTTC. Protein sequence: CATLATSGSVYDEQFF.

About this clone itself: At one end the junction does not follow the germline gene, possibly because of a read error. The chain uses TRBV10-1 and TRBJ2-2; no clear D. Germline V gene sequence: CDR1 WNHNN, CDR2 SYGVQD (reference sequence). This CDR3 is 15 amino acids long. CDR3 sequence: CASSESPVYTVELFF. The CDR3 DNA reads as TGCGCCAGCAGTGAGTCGCCAGTGTATACCGTGGAGCTGTTTTTT.

The chain joins TRBV4-2 to TRBJ2-1, with 10 bases matching TRBD2. After removal of 0 bases from V and 7 bases from J, the junction contained 18 bases not matched to a gene. Germline V gene lookup returns CDR1 LGHNA and CDR2 YNFKEQ. CDR3 size: 20 residues. In DNA, the CDR3 is TGTGCCAGCAGCCAAGATCTTTTTATTTCTAGCGGGAGCCGGTCTAATGAGCAGTTCTTC. Protein product: CASSQDLFISSGSRSNEQFF.

The CDR3 nucleotides are TGTGCCAGCAGCTTACAGGGTGGGTTGTCCTACAATGAGCAGTTCTTC. Its translation: CASSLQGGLSYNEQFF. The gene calls are TRBV11-1 and TRBJ2-1; perhaps TRBD1 as D (5 bases). Germline CDR1 reads SGHAT; CDR2 reads FQDESV (reference sequence). The CDR3 has 16 amino acids. Deletions cut 2 bases from V and 1 base from J, with 12 bases between.

This clone was counted at least ten times. The genes are TRBV28 and TRBJ2-3; D is ambiguous. This CDR3 has 11 residues. CDR1 and CDR2 (germline): MDHEN, SYDVKM. The V and J ends lost 5 bases and 2 bases respectively, with 2 bases between them. The CDR3 here is CASSTTDTQYF. The DNA for the CDR3 is TGTGCCAGCAGTACCACAGATACGCAGTATTTT.

The rearrangement links TRBV6-1 to TRBJ2-2; 7 nucleotides align to TRBD1. The ends lost 8 bases at V and 8 bases at J; junction bases unmatched: 17. This CDR3 contains 16 residues. CDR1 is MNHNS and CDR2 is SASEGT in the germline V gene. The CDR3 DNA reads TGTGCCAGCCTCCACGGCCATACAGGGGTTTGGGGGGAGCTGTTTTTT. Its protein product is CASLHGHTGVWGELFF.

The table lists this clone with many counts. This chain uses TRBV28 with TRBJ2-7, with D maybe TRBD1 (7 bases). This CDR3 is 15 amino acids long. V was trimmed by 5 bases and J by 3 bases, leaving 17 bases between them. In germline, CDR1 is MDHEN, CDR2 SYDVKM. In nucleotides, the CDR3 is TGTGCCAGCAGTGGGAGGACAGGAAACAGCTACGAGCAGTACTTC. Its translation: CASSGRTGNSYEQYF. The full variable domain, rest sourced from reference TRBV28 and TRBJ2-7, is DVKVTQSSRYLVKRTGEKVFLECVQDMDHENMFWYRQDPGLGLRLIYFSYDVKMKEKGDIPEGYSVSREKKERFSLILESASTNQTSMYLCASSGRTGNSYEQYFGPGTRLTVT.

Ten or more counts support this clone. The rearrangement links TRBV7-9 to TRBJ2-5, with D tentatively TRBD2 (6 bases). The germline gives CDR1 SEHNR, CDR2 FQNEAQ (reference sequence). The CDR3 spans 13 residues. Trimming removed 5 bases at V and 7 bases at J, with 14 bases between. CDR3 amino acids: CASSPGLGGTQYF. The DNA for the CDR3 is TGTGCCAGCAGCCCGGGGCTGGGGGGGACCCAGTACTTC. Complete variable domain (other parts from reference TRBV7-9 and TRBJ2-5): DTGVSQNPRHKITKRGQNVTFRCDPISEHNRLYWYRQTLGQGPEFLTYFQNEAQLEKSRLLSDRFSAERPKGSFSTLEIQRTEQGDSAMYLCASSPGLGGTQYFGPGTRLLVL.

This clone was recorded at least ten times. The rearrangement links TRBV10-1 to TRBJ2-1; D unresolved. CDR1 WNHNN and CDR2 SYGVQD come from the germline V gene (reference sequence). The V end was cut by 8 bases, the J end by 3 bases, with 5 bases between. The length of the CDR3 is 11 residues. The CDR3 coding sequence is TGCGCCAGCGGGAACTACAATGAGCAGTTCTTC. Protein sequence: CASGNYNEQFF.

This clone was counted ten times or more. Other DNA variants within this sample encode the same CDR3. The V call is TRBV19, the J call TRBJ1-1, with 11 nucleotides matching TRBD1. This CDR3 is built from 15 residues. The junction had 4 bases not matched to a gene; V was cut back by 4 bases and J by 3 bases. Germline-derived CDR1 and CDR2 are LNHDA and SQIVND (reference sequence). The chain's CDR3 is CASSRGQGADTEAFF. In DNA form, the CDR3 reads TGTGCCAGTAGTAGAGGACAGGGGGCGGACACTGAAGCTTTCTTT.

This clone was recorded many times. This chain joins TRBV5-6 and TRBJ2-7; weak D call: TRBD1 (6 bases). CDR3 length: 13 amino acids. V shed 4 bases and J shed 7 bases, with 15 bases lying between them. The V gene's germline CDR1 is SGHDT and CDR2 YYEEEE. This chain's CDR3 is CASSPWTVGEQYV. The DNA for the CDR3 is TGTGCCAGCAGCCCATGGACAGTGGGGGAGCAGTACGTC.

This clone was observed at least ten times. The sample holds other DNA sequences that translate to the same CDR3. The chain couples TRBV19 to TRBJ2-3; D unresolved. From germline, CDR1 is LNHDA and CDR2 SQIVND (reference sequence). CDR3 size: 14 residues. Trimming shortened V by 5 bases and J by 3 bases, and 12 bases separated the two germline ends. CDR3 in amino acids: CASSSSTVTDTQYF. Here the CDR3 DNA reads TGTGCCAGTAGTTCCTCGACGGTGACAGATACGCAGTATTTT.

With respect to this clone: The junction shows a germline mismatch at one end, possibly a read error. The V and J genes are TRBV5-1 and TRBJ2-3, with 14 bases fitting TRBD2. Germline lookup yields CDR1 SGHRS and CDR2 YFSETQ. The CDR3 runs to 17 residues. The CDR3 reads CASSTGTSGSITYTQYF. Written as DNA, the CDR3 is TGCGCCAGCAGCACTGGGACTAGCGGGAGTATCACATATACGCAGTATTTT. Full variable domain (outside the CDR3, taken from reference TRBV5-1 and TRBJ2-3): KAGVTQTPRYLIKTRGQQVTLSCSPISGHRSVSWYQQTPGQGLQFLFEYFSETQRNKGNFPGRFSGRQFSNSRSEMNVSTLELGDSALYLCASSTGTSGSITYTQYFGPGTRLTVL.

Many counts were recorded for this clone. V and J are TRBV19 and TRBJ1-2, with D maybe TRBD1 (6 bases). Germline CDR1 reads LNHDA; CDR2 reads SQIVND (reference sequence). The CDR3 is made up of 16 amino acids. V shed 4 bases and J shed 2 bases, with 17 bases lying between them. The CDR3 region is CASSTFPGQSNYGYTF. DNA of the CDR3: TGTGCCAGTAGTACTTTCCCGGGACAATCAAACTATGGCTACACCTTC. Full variable domain (outside the CDR3, taken from reference TRBV19 and TRBJ1-2): DGGITQSPKYLFRKEGQNVTLSCEQNLNHDAMYWYRQDPGQGLRLIYYSQIVNDFQKGDIAEGYSVSREKKESFPLTVTSAQKNPTAFYLCASSTFPGQSNYGYTFGSGTRLTVV.

The chain has TRBV20-1 and TRBJ2-7; TRBD2 matches at 7 bases. The CDR3 is made up of 14 amino acids. Germline V gene lookup returns CDR1 DFQATT and CDR2 SNEGSKA (reference sequence). V dropped 3 bases and J dropped 6; count of bases not matched to a gene: 11. The chain's CDR3 is CSASLASGSVEQYV. CDR3 coding DNA: TGCAGTGCTAGTTTAGCTAGCGGCTCGGTCGAGCAGTACGTC.

This clone was seen at least ten times. The chain uses TRBV5-4 and TRBJ1-6; the D gene is possibly TRBD1 (5 bases). The CDR3 is 15 residues long. V was shortened by 0 bases and J by 4 bases, with 8 bases between the two germline ends. Germline CDR1 SGHNT, CDR2 YYREEE (reference sequence). Here the CDR3 reads CASSLAGPYNSPLHF. In DNA form, the CDR3 reads TGTGCCAGCAGCTTGGCAGGGCCTTATAATTCACCCCTCCACTTT.

The table lists this clone with many counts. The identical CDR3 is also encoded by other nucleotide sequences in the sample. The chain has TRBV19 and TRBJ2-3; TRBD1 or TRBD2 may be the D gene (6 bases each). V gave up 7 bases and J gave up 6 bases, with 17 bases separating them. The germline gives CDR1 LNHDA, CDR2 SQIVND (reference sequence). This CDR3 spans 14 amino acids. The CDR3 bases are TGTGCCAGTACGGGCCGGGGGCCCGCGGATACGCAGTATTTT. Its protein is CASTGRGPADTQYF.

This clone has a count of ten or more. V and J are TRBV6-1 and TRBJ1-1, with D possibly TRBD1 on 5 matching bases. The CDR3 has 14 amino acids. Germline CDR1 and CDR2: MNHNS and SASEGT. V was clipped by 7 bases and J by 1 base, with 13 bases between them. The CDR3 region is CASTPGTANTEAFF. The CDR3 nucleotides read TGTGCCAGCACCCCCGGGACGGCGAACACTGAAGCTTTCTTT.

This clone was recorded many times. The chain couples TRBV7-2 to TRBJ2-1; 8 nucleotides agree with TRBD2. V was clipped by 5 bases and J by 7 bases; unmatched bases: 19. The CDR3 loop spans 18 amino acids. The V gene's germline CDR1 is SGHTA and CDR2 FQGNSA. Here the CDR3 reads CASSLTAGGRTLWNEQFF. CDR3 nucleotides: TGTGCCAGCAGCCTCACCGCAGGCGGGAGGACCCTATGGAATGAGCAGTTCTTC.

This clone was observed many times. This CDR3 is CASSTLAGEGEQYF. For the CDR3, the DNA is TGCGCCAGCAGCACGCTAGCGGGAGAGGGAGAGCAGTACTTC. The chain couples TRBV5-1 to TRBJ2-7, with 10 bases that match TRBD2. The CDR3 is 14 amino acids. CDR1 SGHRS and CDR2 YFSETQ come from the germline V gene. V lost 4 bases and J lost 7; bases outside the gene matches: 8.

This chain joins TRBV9 and TRBJ2-4; maybe TRBD1 (6 bases). V was shortened by 4 bases and J by 8 bases, with 19 bases between the two germline ends. CDR3 length: 15 residues. Germline V gene sequence: CDR1 SGDLS, CDR2 YYNGEE. CDR3 sequence (DNA): TGTGCCAGCAGCTATCCGGGACACCCCAAGGACATTCAGTACTTC. Its translation: CASSYPGHPKDIQYF. Full variable domain (rest looked up from reference TRBV9 and TRBJ2-4): DSGVTQTPKHLITATGQRVTLRCSPRSGDLSVYWYQQSLDQGLQFLIQYYNGEERAKGNILERFSAQQFPDLHSELNLSSLELGDSALYFCASSYPGHPKDIQYFGAGTRLSVL.

This clone was detected only a few times. The missing conserved phenylalanine or tryptophan at the end of this CDR3 makes a read error likely. The limits of the CDR3 on the DNA are not certain, so only TCRdb's listed CDR3 is given. The same CDR3 also results from other DNA sequences found in this sample. This chain uses TRBV7-6 with TRBJ1-6. A total of 9 residues make up the CDR3, ends included. Germline V gene data show CDR1 as SGHVS and CDR2 as FNYEAQ. The CDR3 loop is CASSLLYTS.

This chain uses TRBV28 with TRBJ2-7; D gene ambiguous. The germline V gene has CDR1 MDHEN and CDR2 SYDVKM. Trimming pared 4 bases from V and 0 bases from J, leaving 16 bases between. The CDR3 sequence is 16 residues long. The CDR3 nucleotides read TGTGCCAGCAGTTCAGCTGAGACGCGGAGCTCCTACGAGCAGTACTTC. The encoded protein is CASSSAETRSSYEQYF.